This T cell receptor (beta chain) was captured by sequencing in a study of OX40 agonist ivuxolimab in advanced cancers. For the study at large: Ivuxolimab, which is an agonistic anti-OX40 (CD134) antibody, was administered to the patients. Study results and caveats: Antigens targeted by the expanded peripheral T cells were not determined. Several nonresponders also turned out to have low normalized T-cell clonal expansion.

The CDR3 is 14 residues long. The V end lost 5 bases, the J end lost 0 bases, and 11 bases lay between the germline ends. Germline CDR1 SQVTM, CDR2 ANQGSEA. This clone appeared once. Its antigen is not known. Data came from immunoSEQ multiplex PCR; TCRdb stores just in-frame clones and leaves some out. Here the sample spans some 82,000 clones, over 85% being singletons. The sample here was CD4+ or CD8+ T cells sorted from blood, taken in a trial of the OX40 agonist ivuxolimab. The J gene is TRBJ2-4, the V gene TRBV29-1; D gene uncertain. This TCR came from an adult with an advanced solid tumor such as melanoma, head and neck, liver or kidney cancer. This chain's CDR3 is CSVTTNLAKNIQYF. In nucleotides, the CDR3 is TGCAGCGTTACGACGAACCTAGCCAAAAACATTCAGTACTTC.